The sample holds a few counts of the clone carrying this T cell receptor (beta chain). Its cognate antigen is unknown. This entry comes from a study of neoadjuvant nivolumab and ipilimumab in lung cancer. Study details: The combination arm added day-1 ipilimumab 1 mg/kg to nivolumab 3 mg/kg on days 1, 15, 29. Whole-study findings and limits: Compared with tumor-adjacent uninvolved lung, resected tumors showed greater richness and clonality. Only a single major-pathologic-response sample was available for clonality analysis. Only two of four nivolumab-treated tumors gained richness and clonality by surgery.

The assay was immunoSEQ multiplex PCR, and TCRdb's table has in-frame clones only and misses some. This sample has 5,100 or so clones, with around 67% found just once. The germline CDR1 and CDR2 sequences are MDHEN and SYDVKM. V lost 0 bases, J lost 6 bases, and 7 bases stayed unmatched. This CDR3 spans 15 amino acids. The V gene is TRBV28, the J gene TRBJ1-1; 7 bases match TRBD1. Here the sequenced sample was tumor tissue, taken after neoadjuvant nivolumab, alone or with ipilimumab, at or shortly before surgery. The sequence was obtained from an adult with non-small cell lung cancer. The CDR3 coding sequence is TGTGCCAGCAGTTTATGGGGGACAGAAGGCGCTGAAGCTTTCTTT. This sequence encodes CASSLWGTEGAEAFF.